This TCR beta chain was identified in a study of Ad26.COV2.S vaccination and SARS-CoV-2 variants. Treatment meaning: about 20 received Ad26.COV2.S at low or high dose, single or two shots; roughly five received placebo; per-sample allocation not given. On day 63 after the first injection, vaccine and placebo recipients gave samples. To note about this clone: Its specificity is not known.

This CDR3 region has 13 residues. V was shortened by 3 bases and J by 3 bases, with 9 bases between the two germline ends. Study results and limitations: Comparability of non-spike TCR breadth was observed across vaccine and placebo recipients. Following vaccination, spike-specific CD8+ and CD4+ T cell responses reportedly exhibited substantial breadth.

Sequencing used immunoSEQ multiplex PCR; TCRdb keeps in-frame clones, though not all of them. Counted here are 300,000 to 400,000 clones, about 85% occurring once; the ten biggest clones make up about 2.1%. The specimen was peripheral blood, collected in a trial of Ad26.COV2.S vaccine versus placebo. This sequence joins TRBV12-3 or TRBV12-4 and TRBJ2-7, with D uncertain. The receptor's source is a person between 18 and 59 years old who received the Ad26.COV2.S COVID-19 vaccine or a placebo. This CDR3 is CASSFGPHYEQYF. As DNA, the CDR3 is TGTGCCAGCAGTTTCGGGCCACACTACGAGCAGTACTTC.